This TCR beta chain was identified during a study of T cell clonotyping in hematopoietic cell transplantation. General study points: Without cell sorting, CD4 versus CD8 contributions remain unresolved. After transplant, recipient diversity fell while pathologically expanded clonotypes grew through day 180. Higher Inverse Simpson Index values in graft donor and pretransplant recipient predicted broader posttransplant TCR diversity.

Regarding this clone: Antigen unknown.

Generated by immunoSEQ multiplex PCR, the TCRdb table keeps only in-frame clones and is missing some. The table lists fewer than 70,000 clones, just under 95% of them singletons. The CDR3 is 13 amino acids. Germline V lookup: CDR1 GTSNPN, CDR2 SVGIG (reference sequence). V was pared by 2 bases and J by 13 bases, with 9 bases of the junction left unmatched. Sequencing input: peripheral blood mononuclear cells. The clonotype was recovered from a man between 50 and 59 years old in good health. Some clones in this sample may be carry-over from other donors' samples. The V gene is TRBV30, the J gene TRBJ2-1; TRBD1 aligns across 9 bases. In nucleotides, the CDR3 is TGTGCCTGGAGTAAGGACAGGGGATTGGGTCAGTTCTTC. Translation: CAWSKDRGLGQFF.